The rows below give T cell receptor beta chains drawn from one sample of a study of cytomegalovirus exposure and HLA in healthy donors. Some clones are missing from TCRdb's copy, which holds only in-frame ones; the method was immunoSEQ multiplex PCR. The profile shows around 120,000 clones, approximately 86% of them singletons. The sample taken for sequencing was PBMCs. The receptors stem from a boy between 5 and 17 years old in good health and CMV-seronegative. Both conserved end residues are part of each CDR3. The order of the fields is J gene, V gene, clone size, D gene, CDR3 protein, CDR3 DNA. The D gene is left open where the match is weak. Clone size is not always given. Where it is, it says once, few, many or a class for expanded clones.

TRBJ2-5	TRBV6-5	many	TRBD1	CASRQTRTGGETQYF	TGTGCCAGCAGGCAAACCCGGACAGGTGGGGAGACCCAGTACTTC
TRBJ2-1	TRBV4-3	.	TRBD2	CASSQSGRAFSEQFF	TGCGCCAGCAGCCAGAGCGGGAGGGCCTTCAGTGAGCAGTTCTTC
TRBJ2-5	TRBV10-3	.	.	CATGLAAQETQYF	TGTGCCACCGGCCTTGCGGCCCAAGAGACCCAGTACTTC
TRBJ1-2	TRBV18	.	.	CASSRAAGDGYTF	TGTGCCAGCTCACGGGCGGCGGGGGATGGCTACACCTTC
TRBJ2-1	TRBV7-3	once	TRBD2	CASSRYGTSGGAAGLNEQFF	TGTGCCAGCAGCCGATACGGGACTAGCGGGGGGGCCGCGGGGTTAAATGAGCAGTTCTTC
TRBJ1-3	TRBV5-4	.	.	CASSLASGSGNTIYF	TGTGCCAGCAGCTTGGCCTCAGGGTCTGGAAACACCATATATTTT
TRBJ1-1	TRBV4-2	few	.	CASSQERENTEAFF	TGTGCCAGCAGCCAAGAACGGGAGAACACTGAAGCTTTCTTT
TRBJ2-7	TRBV7-2	.	TRBD2	CASSFQEGGAYEQYF	TGTGCCAGCAGCTTCCAAGAGGGAGGGGCCTACGAGCAGTACTTC
TRBJ1-1	TRBV5-1	.	TRBD1	CASTYNTPGTGRSEAFF	TGCGCCAGCACCTATAACACTCCCGGGACAGGTCGTTCCGAAGCTTTCTTT
TRBJ1-2	TRBV9	.	.	CASSVAEGSGYTF	TGTGCCAGCAGCGTAGCTGAGGGTAGTGGCTACACCTTC
TRBJ1-2	TRBV6-5	.	.	CASSYSGADGYTF	TGTGCCAGCAGTTACTCGGGGGCGGACGGCTACACCTTC
TRBJ2-2	TRBV30	.	.	CAWSPSANTGELFF	TGTGCCTGGAGTCCGAGCGCGAACACCGGGGAGCTGTTTTTT
TRBJ2-1	TRBV7-9	.	.	CASTPLGEGGSYNEQFF	TGTGCCAGCACCCCTTTGGGGGAGGGGGGCTCCTACAATGAGCAGTTCTTC
TRBJ1-2	TRBV6-1	.	.	CASSEGAGYGYTF	TGTGCCAGCAGTGAAGGGGCAGGCTATGGCTACACCTTC
TRBJ1-3	TRBV10-1	.	.	CAIDRSRGNTIYF	TGCGCCATAGACAGGTCTAGAGGAAACACCATATATTTT
TRBJ2-2	TRBV6-4	many	TRBD2	CASSGLAGAGELFF	TGTGCCAGCAGTGGACTAGCGGGGGCCGGGGAGCTGTTTTTT
TRBJ2-5	TRBV19	.	.	CASRSSAETQYF	TGTGCCAGTAGGTCTAGCGCAGAGACCCAGTACTTC
TRBJ2-1	TRBV9	.	TRBD1	CASSGDRGLQFF	TGTGCCAGCAGCGGAGACAGGGGTCTTCAGTTCTTC
TRBJ2-5	TRBV7-9	.	TRBD2	CASSERLASETQYF	TGTGCCAGCAGCGAACGACTAGCTTCAGAGACCCAGTACTTC
TRBJ1-4	TRBV4-3	.	.	CASSLSPDTSNEKLFF	TGCGCCAGCAGCCTATCCCCGGACACCTCTAATGAAAAACTGTTTTTT
TRBJ1-4	TRBV16	.	.	CASSPWGPGDEKLFF	TGTGCCAGCAGCCCCTGGGGGCCAGGGGATGAAAAACTGTTTTTT
TRBJ1-1	TRBV11-2	.	.	CASSPFDAWRNTEAFF	TGTGCCAGCAGCCCCTTTGACGCGTGGAGGAACACTGAAGCTTTCTTT
TRBJ1-5	TRBV19	.	.	CASRPGTGHSNQPQHF	TGTGCCAGTAGACCAGGTACAGGGCATAGCAATCAGCCCCAGCATTTT
TRBJ2-7	TRBV4-1	.	TRBD1	CASSQRGTGDRYEQYF	TGCGCCAGCAGCCAAAGGGGGACAGGGGACAGGTACGAGCAGTACTTC
TRBJ2-7	TRBV5-1	.	TRBD1	CASSLGSGTGGYEQYF	TGCGCCAGCAGCTTGGGCTCTGGGACAGGGGGTTACGAGCAGTACTTC
TRBJ2-5	TRBV29-1	.	.	CSVHTGLWGETQYF	TGCAGCGTCCACACAGGGCTTTGGGGAGAGACCCAGTACTTC
TRBJ1-1	TRBV7-2	.	.	CASSYADLTEAFF	TGTGCCAGCAGCTATGCGGACTTGACTGAAGCTTTCTTT
TRBJ1-5	TRBV4-3	few	TRBD1	CASSQRQGSGQPQHF	TGCGCCAGCAGCCAAAGACAGGGGTCAGGCCAGCCCCAGCATTTT
TRBJ2-5	TRBV11-2	.	TRBD2	CASSPSGGRETQYF	TGTGCCAGCAGCCCTAGCGGGGGAAGGGAGACCCAGTACTTC
TRBJ1-5	TRBV9	.	.	CASSVGRGDSNQPQHF	TGTGCCAGCAGCGTCGGCAGGGGAGACAGCAATCAGCCCCAGCATTTT
TRBJ1-2	TRBV4-3	.	.	CASSQAIGRYYGYTF	TGCGCCAGCAGCCAAGCGATTGGGAGGTACTATGGCTACACCTTC
TRBJ2-1	TRBV9	.	TRBD2	CASSALAGSYNEQFF	TGTGCCAGCAGCGCGCTAGCGGGGTCTTACAATGAGCAGTTCTTC
TRBJ1-2	TRBV10-3	.	.	CAISEVVYGYTF	TGTGCCATCAGTGAGGTAGTCTATGGCTACACCTTC
TRBJ1-1	TRBV7-9	.	.	CASSLRENTEAFF	TGTGCCAGCAGCTTAAGAGAGAACACTGAAGCTTTCTTT
TRBJ2-1	TRBV13	.	TRBD2	CASSLWPSGGAGQFF	TGTGCCAGCAGCTTATGGCCTAGCGGGGGGGCTGGGCAGTTCTTC
TRBJ2-1	TRBV19	.	.	CASSRDSYNEQFF	TGTGCCAGTAGTCGGGATTCCTACAATGAGCAGTTCTTC
TRBJ2-7	TRBV2	.	.	CASSDPRGNLGEQYF	TGTGCCAGCAGTGACCCGAGGGGGAATCTCGGCGAGCAGTACTTC
TRBJ1-1	TRBV7-8	.	TRBD1	CASSEGQGVPNTEAFF	TGTGCCAGCAGCGAGGGACAGGGGGTGCCGAATACTGAAGCTTTCTTT
TRBJ2-3	TRBV14	.	TRBD2	CASSHGLAGNTDTQYF	TGTGCCAGCAGCCACGGACTAGCGGGAAACACAGATACGCAGTATTTT
TRBJ1-1	TRBV7-8	.	.	CASSGMNTEAFF	TGTGCCAGCAGCGGCATGAACACTGAAGCTTTCTTT
TRBJ2-1	TRBV5-1	.	.	CASSSAPPDNEQFF	TGCGCCAGCAGCTCCGCACCCCCAGACAATGAGCAGTTCTTC
TRBJ2-1	TRBV27	.	.	CASSLGGGGDEQFF	TGTGCCAGCAGTTTAGGGGGAGGGGGAGATGAGCAGTTCTTC
TRBJ2-6	TRBV4-2	.	.	CASSQAISGANVLTF	TGTGCCAGCAGCCAAGCTATCTCTGGGGCCAACGTCCTGACTTTC
TRBJ2-3	TRBV7-6	once	.	CASSFEEMPTDTQYF	TGTGCCAGCAGCTTTGAGGAAATGCCCACAGATACGCAGTATTTT
TRBJ2-7	TRBV5-1	.	.	CASSVGRYEQYF	TGCGCCAGCAGCGTTGGGAGATACGAGCAGTACTTC
TRBJ2-3	TRBV13	.	.	CASSLKGGVSDTQYF	TGTGCCAGCAGCTTAAAAGGGGGAGTGTCAGATACGCAGTATTTT
TRBJ1-1	TRBV10-3	.	.	CATFGGASTEAFF	TGTGCCACCTTCGGGGGGGCAAGTACTGAAGCTTTCTTT
TRBJ2-3	TRBV25-1	.	TRBD1	CASSASRQGARSDTQYF	TGTGCCAGCAGTGCCTCACGACAGGGGGCGAGGTCAGATACGCAGTATTTT
TRBJ2-2	TRBV9	.	.	CASSQNTGELFF	TGTGCCAGCAGCCAGAACACCGGGGAGCTGTTTTTT
TRBJ2-3	TRBV11-2	.	TRBD2	CASSPGTSGTDTQYF	TGTGCCAGCAGCCCCGGGACTAGCGGCACAGATACGCAGTATTTT
TRBJ1-1	TRBV21-1	.	.	CASRIGRGGGVNTEAFF	TGTGCCAGCAGAATCGGACGAGGGGGTGGGGTGAACACTGAAGCTTTCTTT
TRBJ1-2	TRBV7-9	once	TRBD1	CASSLGTETFVGYTF	TGTGCCAGCAGCCTAGGGACAGAGACGTTCGTTGGCTACACCTTC
TRBJ1-2	TRBV12-5	.	.	CASGLRNRTDPTSFYGYTF	TGTGCTAGTGGTTTGCGGAATAGGACAGACCCAACTTCTTTCTATGGCTACACCTTC
TRBJ2-1	TRBV4-3	.	TRBD2	CASSRRMGGAYNEQFF	TGCGCCAGCAGCCGCCGAATGGGGGGGGCCTACAATGAGCAGTTCTTC
TRBJ2-2	TRBV5-4	once	.	CASSSPKDLTGELFF	TGTGCCAGCAGCTCACCAAAGGACTTGACCGGGGAGCTGTTTTTT
TRBJ1-1	TRBV5-1	.	TRBD1	CASSLEGQGSFSPSYWMNTEAFF	TGCGCCAGCAGCTTGGAGGGACAGGGGTCTTTTTCCCCCAGTTATTGGATGAACACTGAAGCTTTCTTT
TRBJ1-1	TRBV4-3	.	.	CASSQEGSTEAFF	TGCGCCAGCAGCCAAGAGGGCAGCACTGAAGCTTTCTTT
TRBJ1-4	TRBV11-2	.	.	CASSLGGAGANEKLFF	TGTGCCAGCAGCTTAGGTGGGGCGGGGGCTAATGAAAAACTGTTTTTT